This TCR beta chain originates from a study of blood T cells in healthy people across ages. For the study at large: Template switching picked up about one barcoded beta molecule for each two T cells. Study observations and caveats: Per million T cells, TCR beta diversity dropped roughly linearly as age increased.

For the second PCR, which ran for about 7 to 11 cycles, a sample-barcoded 5' primer and a J-beta primer mix were used. Sequencing yielded, for each sample, at least 2.5 million paired-end reads carrying CDR3. MiXCR, applied by TCRdb to the 5' RACE reads, yields one record per CDR3 protein. In the table there are some 880,000 distinct CDR3 sequences, roughly 40% of which are singletons. This clonotype was observed many times. The antigen remains undetermined. CDR3 length: 15 amino acids. The germline gives CDR1 DFQATT, CDR2 SNEGSKA (reference sequence). V was pared by 1 base and J by 2 bases, with 14 bases between. Every donor gave approximately 10 milliliters of peripheral blood.

The sequence was collected from a man younger than 35 in good health. The chain has TRBV20-1 and TRBJ2-5, with D maybe TRBD1 (5 bases). Specimen: blood. Here the CDR3 DNA reads TGCAGTGCTAGAGGTTTGCCAGGGTATCAAGAGACCCAGTACTTC. This codes for CSARGLPGYQETQYF.